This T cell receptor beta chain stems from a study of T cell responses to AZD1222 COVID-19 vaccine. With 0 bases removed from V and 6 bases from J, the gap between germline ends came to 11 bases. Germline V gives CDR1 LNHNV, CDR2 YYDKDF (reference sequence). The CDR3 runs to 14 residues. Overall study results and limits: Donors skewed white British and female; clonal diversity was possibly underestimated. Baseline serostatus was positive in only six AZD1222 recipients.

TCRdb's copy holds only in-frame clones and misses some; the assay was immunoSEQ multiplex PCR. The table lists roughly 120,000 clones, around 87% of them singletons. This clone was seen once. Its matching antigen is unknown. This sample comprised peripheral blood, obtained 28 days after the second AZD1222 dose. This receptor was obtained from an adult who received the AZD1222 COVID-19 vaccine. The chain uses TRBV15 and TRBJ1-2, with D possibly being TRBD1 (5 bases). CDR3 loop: CATSRDKPGNGYTF. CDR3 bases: TGTGCCACCAGCAGAGATAAGCCAGGGAATGGCTACACCTTC.